This T cell receptor beta chain was sequenced in a study of early T cells in non-severe SARS-CoV-2 infection. Study as a whole: Sequenced material consisted of bulk RNA (from unsorted whole blood), and chains were unpaired.

Unique molecular identifiers were added to individual cDNA molecules. Using its own MiXCR run on the 5' RACE reads, TCRdb lists one record per CDR3 protein. The data show under 25,000 distinct CDR3 sequences, with 3.5% to 5.5% seen just once and roughly 7.7% held by the top ten. This CDR3 has 13 amino acids. The germline gives CDR1 MNHNY, CDR2 SVGAGI (reference sequence). The V end was cut by 2 bases, the J end by 4 bases, with 9 bases between. This clonotype was seen many times. The rearrangement links TRBV6-6 to TRBJ2-7, with D tentatively TRBD1 (6 bases). Input material: whole blood. The sequence was collected from an adult who was a healthcare worker with PCR-confirmed SARS-CoV-2 infection or an uninfected control (not recorded which). The CDR3 sequence is CASSYNDRYEQYF. CDR3 sequence (DNA): TGTGCCAGCAGTTACAACGACAGGTACGAGCAGTACTTC.